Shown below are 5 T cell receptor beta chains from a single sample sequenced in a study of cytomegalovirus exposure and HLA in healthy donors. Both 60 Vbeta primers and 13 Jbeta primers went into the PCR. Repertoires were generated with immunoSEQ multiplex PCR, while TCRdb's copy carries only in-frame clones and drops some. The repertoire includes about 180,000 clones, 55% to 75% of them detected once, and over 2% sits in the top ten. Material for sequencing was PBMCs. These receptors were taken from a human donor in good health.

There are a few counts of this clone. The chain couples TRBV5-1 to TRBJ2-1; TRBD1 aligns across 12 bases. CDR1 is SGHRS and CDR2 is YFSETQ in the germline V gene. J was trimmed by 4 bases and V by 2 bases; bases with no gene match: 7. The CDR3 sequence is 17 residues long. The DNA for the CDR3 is TGCGCCAGCAGCTTACCCTCGGGACAGGGGGCTTACAATGAGCAGTTCTTC. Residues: CASSLPSGQGAYNEQFF.

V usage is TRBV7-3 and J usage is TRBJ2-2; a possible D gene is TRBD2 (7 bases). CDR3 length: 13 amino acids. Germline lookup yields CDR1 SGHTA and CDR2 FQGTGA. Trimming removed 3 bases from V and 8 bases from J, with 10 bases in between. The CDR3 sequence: CASSLGGHGELFF. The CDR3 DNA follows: TGTGCCAGCAGCTTGGGGGGGCATGGGGAGCTGTTTTTT.

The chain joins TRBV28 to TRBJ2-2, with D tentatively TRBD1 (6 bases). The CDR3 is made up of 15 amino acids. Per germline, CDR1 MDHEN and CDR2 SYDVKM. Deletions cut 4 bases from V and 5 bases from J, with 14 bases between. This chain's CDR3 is CASSYRGSWTGELFF. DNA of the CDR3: TGTGCCAGCAGTTATAGGGGGAGTTGGACCGGGGAGCTGTTTTTT.

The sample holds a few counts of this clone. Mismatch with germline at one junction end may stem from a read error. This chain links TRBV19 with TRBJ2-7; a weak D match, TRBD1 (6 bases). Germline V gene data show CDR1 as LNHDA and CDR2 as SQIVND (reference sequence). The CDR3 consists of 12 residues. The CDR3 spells CASFNGFGTQHF. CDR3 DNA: TGTGCCAGTTTTAATGGTTTCGGGACACAGCACTTC.

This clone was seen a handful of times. CDR3 loop: CASSLLPRQDTQYF. Here the CDR3 DNA reads TGCGCCAGCAGCTTGTTGCCCAGGCAAGATACGCAGTATTTT. The rearrangement joins TRBV5-1 to TRBJ2-3; D gene unclear. The CDR3 contains 14 residues. CDR1 is SGHRS, CDR2 YFSETQ, per germline. The V and J ends lost 1 base and 5 bases respectively, with 11 bases between them.